The clone carrying this T cell receptor beta chain was recorded a few times. Its antigen is unidentified. PCR was performed a second time for about 7 to 12 cycles using a sample-barcoded 5' primer and a J-beta primer mix. In TCRdb, the 5' RACE reads were re-called with MiXCR into one record per CDR3 protein. The data hold fewer than 900,000 distinct CDR3 sequences, with under 40% observed a single time. The V end was cut by 2 bases, the J end by 8 bases, with 15 bases between. The CDR3 runs to 14 residues. The germline gives CDR1 MGHRA, CDR2 YSYEKL. This record belongs to a study of blood T cells in healthy people across ages. Notes on the study in general: Comparison with aged donors showed that long-lived donors had more naive CD4+ cells and higher diversity.

Sequences were obtained from blood. This chain joins TRBV4-1 and TRBJ1-1; the D is unclear. The TCR sequence derives from a man between 18 and 35 years old in good health. CDR3 coding DNA: TGCGCCAGCAGCCAACCCCCCCTATTACCAGAAGCTTTCTTT. Protein product: CASSQPPLLPEAFF.